This T cell receptor beta chain was retrieved from a study of beta chain features in type 1 diabetes listed by TCRdb under 2018. Turning to the overall study: Mean age, gender distribution, total cell number and subset yield did not differ between patients and healthy donors. A total of about 100,000,000 sorted cells were examined across all samples, and RNA yield correlated strongly with the number of cells per subset. In the study, TCRB repertoires of sorted circulating CD4+ T cell subsets from recently diagnosed type 1 diabetes patients were compared with those of matched healthy donors. Regulatory and stem cell-like memory subsets were obtained from only 8 patients and about 8 healthy donors, while naive and central memory subsets were obtained from all 28 donors. What the work shows at the level of the full study, not this receptor alone: HLA sub-analyses involved small numbers of individuals, so any influence of HLA type on TCRB rearrangement remained unresolved. Naive, central memory and regulatory TCRB repertoires appeared to be more similar among patients than among healthy donors. At VDJ recombination sites, patients with type 1 diabetes made fewer insertions and deleted more nucleotides, a pattern implying thymic rearrangement abnormalities. Sequencing cDNA rather than genomic DNA could over-represent highly expressing activated cells, although activation and CD3 levels did not differ between groups. In all four CD4+ subsets, TCRB CDR3 length was moderately but significantly shorter in type 1 diabetes patients. PCR may preferentially amplify shorter templates, but because patient and control samples were amplified and corrected together, any resulting skew would affect both groups equally.

Including cysteine and phenylalanine, the CDR3 has 12 amino acids. The entry retains the CDR3 DNA only, 36 bases that are in frame from base 1. The germline V gene specifies MNHNS as CDR1 and SASEGT as CDR2. V ends up 8 bases short and J 8 bases short, with an unmatched junction base count of 5. All of the isolated RNA was reverse transcribed with the High Capacity cDNA Reverse Transcription Kit, so expressed TCRB transcripts were sequenced. Deep immunoSEQ sequencing was performed on naive, central memory and regulatory T cell samples, with an average of about 3.6 million total reads per sample. After sorted cells were lysed in RLT buffer, RNA was extracted with DNase-treated RNeasy Micro or Mini kits, with the choice depending on cell number. To prevent cross-contamination, each cell subset was processed individually, whereas patient and healthy donor samples were processed jointly. Using the immunoSEQ multiplex PCR, TCRB sequences were amplified from cDNA into 87-bp fragments spanning the CDR3 region. Sequencing of the amplicons was done on the Illumina HiSeq platform. The source study handled its data this way. Synthetic template baselines were used to correct PCR bias computationally, reads within Hamming distance 2 were collapsed, and singletons that could not be merged were discarded. By aligning reads against IMGT, V, D and J genes, CDR3 length, and insertions or deletions at six rearrangement sites were assigned. Within each subset, clonotype counts were normalized to sorted cell number, after which true diversity and Gini coefficients were computed with the tcR R package. The overlap coefficient, calculated on TCRB nucleotide sequences, was used to quantify repertoire sharing. Not all clones reach the TCRdb copy of this immuneACCESS table, which keeps in-frame sequences only. Checked studies attribute under half of the gap to unresolved V genes and leave the rest unexplained. That table gives V, J and clone size, and the DNA gave D and trimming. The sample table holds around 300,000 clones, of which less than 15% were seen once. The ten largest clones take up approximately 6.7% of the sample.

This clone was seen many times. The antigen it recognizes is unknown. No quality values exist for individual bases; no much larger clone is one base distant. Each donor gave one peripheral blood draw, averaging roughly 120 mL, which was collected into heparinised tubes. A BD FACSAria II and a panel including CD45RO, CCR7, CD25, CD127, CD95 and CD27 were used to sort naive, central memory, regulatory and stem cell-like memory CD4+ T cells. A purity above 95% was achieved for all sorted populations. PBMCs were separated immediately by Lymphoprep density gradient centrifugation and were stained directly, without being cultured. Samples were stained and sorted in pairs, with one healthy donor and one patient per experiment, so that batch effects were minimized.

The chain is made from TRBV6-1 and TRBJ1-4; the junction holds 7 bases that match TRBD1. The source is a man aged 25-40 years in good health. The sequencing sample was made of central memory CD4+ T cells from blood. CDR3 loop: CASGQVGEKLFF. The nucleotide sequence is given as TGTGCCAGCGGACAGGTCGGAGAAAAACTGTTTTTT.